The next 23 T cell receptor beta chains were all read from a single sample in a study of T cell repertoires in cytomegalovirus infection. TCRdb used MiXCR to reprocess the reads, holding one entry per CDR3 protein. This sample has around 280,000 distinct CDR3 sequences, with approximately 13% found just once. The sequencing sample was made of PBMCs. The source is a human donor in good health (CMV status not recorded). Some clones in this sample may be carry-over from other donors' samples.

The table lists this clonotype with a few counts. The rearrangement uses TRBV29-1 and TRBJ1-1; perhaps TRBD1 as D (5 bases). Trimming removed 3 bases from V and 1 base from J, with 12 bases in between. CDR1 and CDR2 (germline): SQVTM, ANQGSEA. CDR3 length: 14 amino acids. The CDR3 reads CSVDRLTGNTEAFF. DNA for the CDR3: TGCAGCGTTGACAGACTAACAGGGAACACTGAAGCTTTCTTT.

This clonotype occurred many times. The gene calls are TRBV7-2 and TRBJ2-1; D is ambiguous. Germline V lookup: CDR1 SGHTA, CDR2 FQGNSA. V dropped 0 bases and J dropped 0 bases, with 6 bases sitting between them. The CDR3 is made up of 15 amino acids. The CDR3 is CASSLAGPSYNEQFF. The CDR3 DNA follows: TGTGCCAGCAGCTTAGCGGGTCCCTCCTACAATGAGCAGTTCTTC.

The chain combines TRBV20-1 with TRBJ2-5, with 12 bases matching TRBD2. Germline loops: CDR1 DFQATT, CDR2 SNEGSKA (reference sequence). The CDR3 extends over 15 amino acids. The V gene end was trimmed by 4 bases and the J gene end by 5 bases; junction bases not matched to a gene: 8. CDR3 region: CSAIRTSGVEETQYF. As DNA, the CDR3 is TGCAGTGCTATCCGGACTAGCGGGGTGGAGGAGACCCAGTACTTC.

The chain has TRBV5-1 and TRBJ2-3; D perhaps matches TRBD1 (6 bases). Trimming took off 2 bases at V and 1 base at J, with 14 bases between the two ends. The CDR3 has 16 amino acids. Germline CDR1 SGHRS, CDR2 YFSETQ. In DNA form, the CDR3 reads TGCGCCAGCAGCTTCCTGCAGGGGAAGGGCACAGATACGCAGTATTTT. The encoded protein is CASSFLQGKGTDTQYF.

In this sample, this clonotype turned up a few times. The chain couples TRBV29-1 to TRBJ1-5, with a tentative D call TRBD1 (5 bases). Trimming took 8 bases from V and 4 from J, leaving 21 bases between them. Germline CDR1 and CDR2: SQVTM and ANQGSEA. The CDR3 runs to 15 residues. This CDR3 is CSLWGVEGPNQPQHF. Here the CDR3 DNA reads TGCAGCCTGTGGGGGGTGGAGGGTCCAAATCAGCCCCAGCATTTT.

This clonotype was seen only a few times. J is TRBJ2-7 and V is TRBV18; D is possibly TRBD1 (6 bases). The CDR3 totals 15 residues. Germline loops: CDR1 KGHSH, CDR2 LQKENI. Deletions cut 5 bases from V and 2 bases from J, with 16 bases between. This CDR3 reads CASSGTPMGAYEQYF. CDR3 DNA: TGTGCCAGCTCAGGGACACCAATGGGGGCCTACGAGCAGTACTTC.

This clonotype was observed at least ten times. The chain links TRBV7-8 to TRBJ2-5; D gene uncertain. Germline V CDR1 and CDR2: SGHVS, FQNEAQ. The CDR3 sequence is 13 residues long. V lost 3 bases, J lost 5 bases, and 10 bases lay in between. CDR3 sequence reads: CASSLDLGETQYF. CDR3 DNA sequence: TGTGCCAGCAGCTTGGACCTCGGGGAGACCCAGTACTTC.

This clonotype has a count of ten or more. The chain joins TRBV12-5 to TRBJ1-3; no firm D call. Germline lookup yields CDR1 LGHNT and CDR2 FRNRAP. This CDR3 has 13 amino acids. Trimming took 1 base from V and 3 from J, leaving 4 bases between them. CDR3 nucleotide sequence: TGTGCTAGTGGTTTGGGTAATGGAAACACCATATATTTT. Translation: CASGLGNGNTIYF.

This clonotype was observed a few times. The chain couples TRBV28 to TRBJ1-5, with D uncertain. Trimming removed 10 bases from V and 6 bases from J, with 13 bases in between. The CDR3 is 12 residues long. Germline CDR1 is MDHEN and CDR2 is SYDVKM. The CDR3 sequence is CATSLGGQPQHF. The DNA of the CDR3 is TGTGCCACCTCGTTGGGAGGTCAGCCCCAGCATTTT.

This clonotype was picked up many times. This chain joins TRBV6-2 or TRBV6-3 and TRBJ2-1; tentatively, D is TRBD2 (6 bases). Germline V lookup: CDR1 MNHEY, CDR2 SVGEGT. The CDR3 extends over 16 amino acids. Trimming stripped 7 bases from V and 4 bases from J, with 20 bases between. The CDR3 DNA sequence: TGTGCCAGCAACGCGGGATTTCTAAGGGGTTACAATGAGCAGTTCTTC. Translation: CASNAGFLRGYNEQFF.

This clonotype occurred a few times. The CDR3 is CASSLGTGQRQHF. DNA of the CDR3: TGCGCCAGCAGCTTGGGGACAGGGCAGAGGCAGCATTTT. The chain couples TRBV5-1 to TRBJ1-5; 8 positions agree with TRBD1. The germline V gene encodes CDR1 SGHRS and CDR2 YFSETQ. Losses at the gene ends were 0 bases for V and 13 bases for J; bases not matched to a gene: 6. The CDR3 spans 13 residues.

This clonotype was picked up many times. This chain uses TRBV29-1 with TRBJ2-7; D call uncertain. Trimming pared 5 bases from V and 7 bases from J, leaving 15 bases between. Germline V gene sequence: CDR1 SQVTM, CDR2 ANQGSEA. The CDR3 has 12 amino acids. The CDR3 bases are TGCAGCGTTTCTCCGACCGACTCAGAGCAGTACTTC. It translates to CSVSPTDSEQYF.

The chain combines TRBV11-2 with TRBJ2-5; 10 positions match TRBD1. The CDR3 length is 16 residues. Germline V gene sequence: CDR1 SGHAT, CDR2 FQNNGV. Trimming removed 5 bases from V and 5 bases from J; junction bases left unmatched: 11. The CDR3 is CASSTSGTGVMETQYF. The CDR3 coding sequence is TGTGCCAGCAGCACATCCGGGACAGGGGTTATGGAGACCCAGTACTTC. The full variable domain, in which reference TRBV11-2 and TRBJ2-5 provide the parts outside the CDR3, is EAGVAQSPRYKIIEKRQSVAFWCNPISGHATLYWYQQILGQGPKLLIQFQNNGVVDDSQLPKDRFSAERLKGVDSTLKIQPAKLEDSAVYLCASSTSGTGVMETQYFGPGTRLLVL.

In this sample, this clonotype turned up a few times. DNA of the CDR3: TGTGCCATCAGGACCGGGACAGGGGGCAACTCGAACACTGAAGCTTTCTTT. Translation gives CAIRTGTGGNSNTEAFF. This sequence joins TRBV10-3 and TRBJ1-1, with 12 nucleotides matching TRBD1. V shed 6 bases, J shed 1 base, and the junction held 9 bases outside the gene matches. Germline CDR1 and CDR2: ENHRY and SYGVKD. The CDR3 covers 17 residues.

This clonotype came up many times. This chain connects TRBV29-1 to TRBJ2-1, with TRBD2 matching 10 bases. The CDR3 runs to 17 residues. Losses at the gene ends were 6 bases for V and 6 bases for J; bases not matched to a gene: 17. The germline V gene has CDR1 SQVTM and CDR2 ANQGSEA. The CDR3 loop reads CSVRAASGSRLGNEQFF. The CDR3, as DNA: TGCAGCGTCCGTGCGGCTAGCGGGAGTAGGTTGGGCAATGAGCAGTTCTTC.

J is TRBJ1-1 and V is TRBV11-2; TRBD1 agrees at 8 bases. The trim removed 5 bases at V and 5 bases at J, leaving 10 bases unmatched. Germline V gives CDR1 SGHAT, CDR2 FQNNGV. The CDR3 sequence is 15 residues long. The CDR3 loop reads CASSKTGGGNTEAFF. The CDR3 DNA is TGTGCCAGCAGCAAAACAGGGGGAGGGAATACTGAAGCTTTCTTT.

This clonotype was found a few times. CDR3 sequence: CASSLKGQWETQYF. CDR3 DNA sequence: TGTGCCAGCAGTTTAAAGGGACAGTGGGAGACCCAGTACTTC. The J gene is TRBJ2-5, the V gene TRBV28, with 7 nucleotides matching TRBD1. The CDR3 length is 14 residues. The J segment lost 5 bases and the V segment lost 2 bases, leaving 5 bases of the junction unmatched. Germline loops: CDR1 MDHEN, CDR2 SYDVKM.

The rearrangement joins TRBV20-1 to TRBJ2-5; D possibly corresponds to TRBD1 (5 bases). Trimming took off 3 bases at V and 5 bases at J, with 16 bases between the two ends. CDR1 and CDR2 (germline): DFQATT, SNEGSKA (reference sequence). The CDR3 runs 14 residues. The CDR3 DNA sequence: TGCAGTGCTAGGGTCCCAGGGTTTTTTGAGACCCAGTACTTC. This gives the protein CSARVPGFFETQYF.

This clonotype has at least ten counts. The chain recombines TRBV7-2 with TRBJ2-1, with 7 bases fitting TRBD2. Germline V gives CDR1 SGHTA, CDR2 FQGNSA. CDR3 length equals 19 residues. The trim removed 2 bases at V and 1 base at J, leaving 14 bases unmatched. The CDR3: CASSLSSTSAAGSYNEQFF. CDR3 coding DNA: TGTGCCAGCAGCTTATCGTCTACTAGCGCCGCAGGGTCCTACAATGAGCAGTTCTTC.

This clonotype has a count of ten or more. The chain is built from TRBV7-2 and TRBJ2-3, with unresolved D. Deletions cut 1 base from V and 1 base from J, with 12 bases between. CDR3 length equals 16 residues. Germline lookup yields CDR1 SGHTA and CDR2 FQGNSA. The CDR3 coding sequence is TGTGCCAGCAGCTTAGTCTCCCTTGGGGGCACAGATACGCAGTATTTT. Its translation: CASSLVSLGGTDTQYF.

This clonotype was found a few times. The chain links TRBV6-6 to TRBJ1-1; D unclear. The CDR3 has 13 residues. Trimming shortened V by 4 bases and J by 1 base, and 7 bases separated the two germline ends. Looked up from germline, CDR1 is MNHNY and CDR2 is SVGAGI (reference sequence). The CDR3 here is CASSSARNTEAFF. The CDR3 nucleotides read TGTGCCAGCAGTTCCGCGAGGAACACTGAAGCTTTCTTT.

This clonotype has a single count. This chain joins TRBV5-5 and TRBJ2-7; the match to TRBD2 covers 7 bases. CDR1 is SGHKS, CDR2 YYEKEE, per germline (reference sequence). J was trimmed by 1 base and V by 1 base; bases with no gene match: 2. This CDR3 contains 14 residues. This CDR3 reads CASSLSGKSYEQYF. CDR3 in DNA: TGTGCCAGCAGCTTGAGCGGGAAATCCTACGAGCAGTACTTC.

V usage is TRBV4-2 and J usage is TRBJ2-3; no firm D call. The V gene's germline CDR1 is LGHNA and CDR2 YNFKEQ. V lost 0 bases and J 1 base, leaving 5 bases between the germline ends. The length of the CDR3 is 14 residues. CDR3 region: CASSQDSGTDTQYF. The DNA for the CDR3 is TGTGCCAGCAGCCAAGATTCTGGCACAGATACGCAGTATTTT.